A single sample gave rise to the 27 T cell receptor beta chains below, sequenced in a study of neurological immune-mediated disorders. Via MiXCR, TCRdb re-called the 5' RACE reads, giving one row per CDR3 protein. The top ten hold around 5.3% of the sample, which has 60,000 to 70,000 distinct CDR3 sequences, around 5.1% seen once. The sequencing input was PBMCs. Receptor source: a human donor with multiple sclerosis. The donor label of this sample is uncertain.

In this sample, this clonotype turned up many times. This CDR3 reads CASSLYRGPVKRANVLTF. The DNA of the CDR3 is TGTGCCAGCAGCTTATACAGGGGGCCCGTCAAAAGGGCCAACGTCCTGACTTTC. The rearrangement joins TRBV7-9 to TRBJ2-6; 9 bases align to TRBD1. Unmatched junction bases numbered 10, after V lost 2 bases and J lost 5 bases. The germline V gene encodes CDR1 SEHNR and CDR2 FQNEAQ (reference sequence). The CDR3 sequence is 18 residues long.

This clonotype was seen at least ten times. The chain is built from TRBV5-6 and TRBJ1-1; 12 bases agree with TRBD1. V dropped 3 bases and J dropped 1; count of bases not matched to a gene: 7. Germline lookup yields CDR1 SGHDT and CDR2 YYEEEE. The CDR3 has 17 amino acids. The CDR3 DNA sequence: TGTGCCAGCAGCTCGGGAGGGACAGGGGGCGCGAACACTGAAGCTTTCTTT. Amino acid sequence: CASSSGGTGGANTEAFF.

Ten or more counts support this clonotype. V is TRBV20-1 and J is TRBJ1-5, with D tentatively TRBD1 (5 bases). Trimming took off 2 bases at V and 3 bases at J, with 14 bases between the two ends. The germline gives CDR1 DFQATT, CDR2 SNEGSKA (reference sequence). This CDR3 comprises 15 residues. The CDR3 loop reads CSARTGRVNNQPQHF. CDR3 nucleotides: TGCAGTGCTAGAACAGGCAGGGTGAACAATCAGCCCCAGCATTTT.

The table lists this clonotype with a few counts. The chain has TRBV12-3 or TRBV12-4 and TRBJ1-2; D is unresolved. The CDR3 contains 13 residues. Trimming removed 1 base at V and 0 bases at J, with 3 bases between. CDR3 residues: CASSLDPNYGYTF. In DNA, the CDR3 is TGTGCCAGCAGTTTAGACCCTAACTATGGCTACACCTTC.

In its sample, this clonotype was seen many times. The chain is built from TRBV5-6 and TRBJ2-2, with 8 bases that match TRBD1. The germline V gene encodes CDR1 SGHDT and CDR2 YYEEEE. With V trimmed by 2 bases and J by 7 bases, 7 bases remained unmatched. This CDR3 is built from 15 residues. CDR3 sequence (DNA): TGTGCCAGCAGCTTCTGGGACAGGAGAAACGGGGAGCTGTTTTTT. This translates into CASSFWDRRNGELFF.

This clonotype showed up many times. The J gene is TRBJ1-2, the V gene TRBV27; D unclear. CDR3 length: 14 amino acids. Germline V gene data show CDR1 as MNHEY and CDR2 as SMNVEV (reference sequence). The V end lost 3 bases, the J end lost 4 bases, and 12 bases lay between the germline ends. Here the CDR3 reads CASSFRRESYGYTF. In DNA, the CDR3 is TGTGCCAGCAGTTTCCGTCGGGAATCCTATGGCTACACCTTC.

The sample holds a few counts of this clonotype. The rearrangement uses TRBV5-1 and TRBJ1-2, with a weak D call TRBD1 (6 bases). CDR3 length: 13 residues. Germline V gene sequence: CDR1 SGHRS, CDR2 YFSETQ. The germline V and J ends were trimmed by 0 bases and 3 bases, with 6 bases remaining between them. CDR3 residues: CASSLGQDYGYTF. In nucleotides, the CDR3 is TGCGCCAGCAGCTTGGGACAGGACTATGGCTACACCTTC.

This clonotype was recorded at least ten times. The V and J genes are TRBV20-1 and TRBJ2-1; D may be TRBD1 or TRBD2 (6 bases each). The V end was cut by 3 bases, the J end by 12 bases, with 24 bases between. Germline CDR1 and CDR2: DFQATT and SNEGSKA (reference sequence). The CDR3 has 15 amino acids. CDR3 coding DNA: TGCAGTGCTAGGGGGGGCATAGGGCCCGGCAATTCGCAGTTCTTC. Translation: CSARGGIGPGNSQFF.

At least ten counts were recorded for this clonotype. The V and J genes are TRBV14 and TRBJ2-2; D not certain. This CDR3 comprises 14 residues. Trimming cost V 3 bases and J 3 bases, with 8 bases left between them. Germline assignment: CDR1 SGHDN and CDR2 FVKESK. CDR3 in amino acids: CASSQAGYTGELFF. For the CDR3, the DNA is TGTGCCAGCAGCCAGGCTGGGTACACCGGGGAGCTGTTTTTT.

This chain uses TRBV7-8 with TRBJ2-2, with 8 nucleotides matching TRBD1. CDR1 and CDR2 from the germline V gene are SGHVS and FQNEAQ. Losses at the gene ends were 3 bases for V and 8 bases for J; bases not matched to a gene: 5. The CDR3 sequence is 14 residues long. The CDR3 nucleotides read TGTGCCAGCAGCTTCGGACAGGGCAGGGGGGAGCTGTTTTTT. This codes for CASSFGQGRGELFF. The full variable domain, in which reference TRBV7-8 and TRBJ2-2 provide the parts outside the CDR3, is GAGVSQSPRYKVAKRGQDVALRCDPISGHVSLFWYQQALGQGPEFLTYFQNEAQLDKSGLPSDRFFAERPEGSVSTLKIQRTQQEDSAVYLCASSFGQGRGELFFGEGSRLTVL.

This clonotype was seen ten or more times. This chain connects TRBV20-1 to TRBJ2-3, with 9 positions matching TRBD2. Germline V gene data show CDR1 as DFQATT and CDR2 as SNEGSKA (reference sequence). V shed 0 bases, J shed 5 bases, and the junction held 9 bases outside the gene matches. The CDR3 is 16 amino acids. CDR3 sequence: CSARDPERGVKDTQYF. CDR3 nucleotide sequence: TGCAGTGCTAGAGATCCCGAGCGGGGGGTCAAAGATACGCAGTATTTT.

This clonotype was detected many times. The chain recombines TRBV5-1 with TRBJ1-1; D is ambiguous. Trimming shortened V by 0 bases and J by 4 bases, and 7 bases separated the two germline ends. Per the germline V gene, CDR1 is SGHRS and CDR2 is YFSETQ. The CDR3 spans 13 residues. The DNA for the CDR3 is TGCGCCAGCAGCTTGGAAGGAGGCACTGAAGCTTTCTTT. Amino acids: CASSLEGGTEAFF.

This clonotype showed up just a few times. The chain combines TRBV20-1 with TRBJ1-1; tentative D call: TRBD1 (6 bases). The germline V and J ends were trimmed by 5 bases and 1 base, with 20 bases remaining between them. Germline V gene data show CDR1 as DFQATT and CDR2 as SNEGSKA (reference sequence). CDR3 size: 16 residues. The CDR3, as DNA: TGCAGTGCTCCAAGGGGGGGACTCTTAAAGAACACTGAAGCTTTCTTT. Translating gives CSAPRGGLLKNTEAFF.

This clonotype has a handful of counts. The rearrangement links TRBV5-1 to TRBJ2-3; the match to TRBD1 covers 8 bases. The germline V gene encodes CDR1 SGHRS and CDR2 YFSETQ. Trimming cost V 5 bases and J 2 bases; bases outside gene matches: 13. CDR3 size: 17 residues. CDR3 coding DNA: TGCGCCAGCAGTCAAAACTTACCGGGACAGGACACAGATACGCAGTATTTT. Residues: CASSQNLPGQDTDTQYF.

There are many counts of this clonotype. The rearrangement links TRBV5-1 to TRBJ2-5; weak D call: TRBD1 (6 bases). Germline CDR1 and CDR2: SGHRS and YFSETQ. This CDR3 spans 13 amino acids. Trimming pared 4 bases from V and 3 bases from J, leaving 10 bases between. The chain's CDR3 is CASSLDSEETQYF. CDR3 bases: TGCGCCAGCAGCCTGGACAGCGAAGAGACCCAGTACTTC. The complete variable domain, with remaining parts taken from reference TRBV5-1 and TRBJ2-5, reads KAGVTQTPRYLIKTRGQQVTLSCSPISGHRSVSWYQQTPGQGLQFLFEYFSETQRNKGNFPGRFSGRQFSNSRSEMNVSTLELGDSALYLCASSLDSEETQYFGPGTRLLVL.

Of note for this clonotype: One base away lies a much larger clone, so this may be a sequencing read error. The CDR3 loop reads CIVEEYGEMAFF. The CDR3 region has the DNA TGCATCGTTGAAGAGTATGGGGAGATGGCTTTCTTT. The gene calls are TRBV29-1 and TRBJ1-1; D unresolved. Per the germline V gene, CDR1 is SQVTM and CDR2 is ANQGSEA. This CDR3 contains 12 residues.

This clonotype was detected ten times or more. The rearrangement uses TRBV4-1 and TRBJ2-5, with D possibly being TRBD1 or TRBD2 (5 bases each). Between the trimmed V and J ends, which lost 5 bases and 3 bases, there was a span of 19 bases. CDR1 is MGHRA and CDR2 is YSYEKL in the germline V gene. The CDR3 spans 16 residues. CDR3 in amino acids: CASSIEGKGDEETQYF. Here the CDR3 DNA reads TGCGCCAGCAGCATAGAGGGTAAAGGGGACGAAGAGACCCAGTACTTC.

This clonotype was recorded many times. V and J are TRBV20-1 and TRBJ2-7; weak D call: TRBD2 (6 bases). The V gene's germline CDR1 is DFQATT and CDR2 SNEGSKA (reference sequence). There are 13 residues in the CDR3. V was clipped by 6 bases and J by 3 bases, with 15 bases between them. DNA of the CDR3: TGCAGTGCCCAAGGAGGGGTCCACTACGAGCAGTACTTC. Amino acid sequence: CSAQGGVHYEQYF.

This clonotype was detected many times. The J gene is TRBJ2-2, the V gene TRBV15, with D possibly being TRBD2 (5 bases). This CDR3 has 15 amino acids. Germline V gene lookup returns CDR1 LNHNV and CDR2 YYDKDF (reference sequence). Trimming shortened V by 4 bases and J by 0 bases, and 9 bases separated the two germline ends. The CDR3 DNA follows: TGTGCCACCAGCATCGGACTCGCGAACACCGGGGAGCTGTTTTTT. Translating it yields CATSIGLANTGELFF.

Many counts were recorded for this clonotype. The rearrangement joins TRBV5-1 to TRBJ1-1; 8 nucleotides align to TRBD1. Germline CDR1 reads SGHRS; CDR2 reads YFSETQ. This CDR3 has 16 amino acids. The trim removed 2 bases at V and 1 base at J, leaving 7 bases unmatched. DNA of the CDR3: TGCGCCAGCAGCTTTAGGGCAGGGGGCGAGAACACTGAAGCTTTCTTT. Translating gives CASSFRAGGENTEAFF. The whole variable domain, filled in from reference TRBV5-1 and TRBJ1-1, reads KAGVTQTPRYLIKTRGQQVTLSCSPISGHRSVSWYQQTPGQGLQFLFEYFSETQRNKGNFPGRFSGRQFSNSRSEMNVSTLELGDSALYLCASSFRAGGENTEAFFGQGTRLTVV.

The sample holds many counts of this clonotype. The V call is TRBV20-1, the J call TRBJ2-7; 8 bases line up with TRBD1. The V gene end was trimmed by 0 bases and the J gene end by 3 bases; junction bases not matched to a gene: 4. The CDR3 consists of 14 residues. Germline V CDR1 and CDR2: DFQATT, SNEGSKA (reference sequence). The CDR3 region is CSARDRTGFYEQYF. CDR3 sequence (DNA): TGCAGTGCTAGAGATAGGACAGGGTTCTACGAGCAGTACTTC.

This clonotype occurred many times. The genes are TRBV7-2 and TRBJ2-2; 10 nucleotides align to TRBD2. Losses at the gene ends were 5 bases for V and 7 bases for J; bases not matched to a gene: 10. Germline V gives CDR1 SGHTA, CDR2 FQGNSA. CDR3 length: 16 amino acids. CDR3 nucleotide sequence: TGTGCCAGCAGCCCACAGAGCGGGGGGGCTGGCGGGGAGCTGTTTTTT. It codes for CASSPQSGGAGGELFF.

This clonotype was picked up many times. The rearrangement joins TRBV10-3 to TRBJ1-1; TRBD1 matches at 11 bases. The CDR3 covers 17 residues. Germline-derived CDR1 and CDR2 are ENHRY and SYGVKD. Germline trimming cut 1 base from V and 1 base from J; bases unmatched to any gene: 5. CDR3 DNA sequence: TGTGCCATCAGTGAGTATGGGACAGGGGGACCGAACACTGAAGCTTTCTTT. It codes for CAISEYGTGGPNTEAFF.

This clonotype was detected ten times or more. The V gene is TRBV7-9, the J gene TRBJ1-2; the D is unclear. V dropped 4 bases and J dropped 8 bases, with 20 bases sitting between them. CDR3 length: 15 amino acids. Germline loops: CDR1 SEHNR, CDR2 FQNEAQ (reference sequence). The CDR3 DNA is TGTGCCAGCAGCTCTCCGCGGGATTCCGTAAGGGGCTACACCTTC. Its protein product is CASSSPRDSVRGYTF.

This clonotype was recorded many times. V usage is TRBV6-5 and J usage is TRBJ2-5, with D perhaps matching TRBD2 (6 bases). Looked up from germline, CDR1 is MNHEY and CDR2 is SVGAGI. The CDR3 has 15 amino acids. The V end lost 5 bases, the J end lost 2 bases, and 15 bases lay between the germline ends. DNA of the CDR3: TGTGCCAGCAGTCCCTGGGCTAGCGATCAAGAGACCCAGTACTTC. Translating it yields CASSPWASDQETQYF.

This clonotype was recorded many times. The chain employs TRBV20-1 and TRBJ2-6, with 8 bases fitting TRBD1. This CDR3 is 16 amino acids long. Per the germline V gene, CDR1 is DFQATT and CDR2 is SNEGSKA (reference sequence). After removal of 6 bases from V and 0 bases from J, the junction contained 7 bases not matched to a gene. The chain's CDR3 is CSATTGARSGANVLTF. The CDR3 DNA is TGCAGTGCCACGACAGGGGCCCGCTCTGGGGCCAACGTCCTGACTTTC.

This clonotype was seen ten or more times. The chain has TRBV9 and TRBJ1-2; TRBD1 is a possible D gene (5 bases). Per germline, CDR1 SGDLS and CDR2 YYNGEE. Trimming removed 4 bases from V and 0 bases from J, with 13 bases in between. The CDR3 has 15 amino acids. The CDR3 reads CASSPGHQANYGYTF. DNA for the CDR3: TGTGCCAGCAGCCCCGGACACCAAGCTAACTATGGCTACACCTTC.